A single sample gave rise to the 10 T cell receptor beta chains below, sequenced in a study of T-cell memory formation after mild COVID-19. TCRdb ran MiXCR on the 5' RACE reads and lists one entry per CDR3 protein. The sample consists of hundreds of thousands of distinct CDR3 sequences, approximately 15% of them appearing once. Input material: PBMCs or a T cell subset sorted from them (not recorded which). The receptors here all came from a man younger than 35 who had mild COVID-19 (a few samples of this study predate the infection). Cell type and time point are not known.

The table lists this clonotype with a few counts. This rearrangement joins TRBV4-1 to TRBJ2-5; 8 bases are shared with TRBD2. CDR1 and CDR2 from the germline V gene are MGHRA and YSYEKL. V lost 5 bases, J lost 7 bases, and 15 bases stayed unmatched. This CDR3 is built from 16 residues. In DNA, the CDR3 is TGCGCCAGCAGCGACACCGGGACTAGGGCGACCGGGACCCAGTACTTC. Residues: CASSDTGTRATGTQYF.

This clonotype was recorded a few times. The chain is built from TRBV20-1 and TRBJ2-1; 8 positions agree with TRBD2. Trimming removed 0 bases from V and 3 bases from J; junction bases left unmatched: 7. CDR1 and CDR2 from the germline V gene are DFQATT and SNEGSKA (reference sequence). The CDR3 is 16 residues long. CDR3 bases: TGCAGTGCTAGAGATAGGCGAGCGGGGGACTACAATGAGCAGTTCTTC. This translates into CSARDRRAGDYNEQFF.

The gene calls are TRBV10-2 and TRBJ2-2; 12 bases are shared with TRBD2. J gave up 5 bases and V 1 base, and 5 bases lay outside the gene matches. The CDR3 covers 17 residues. Germline assignment: CDR1 WSHSY and CDR2 SAAADI. This CDR3 is CASSELGLAGRTGELFF. The CDR3 nucleotides are TGCGCCAGCAGTGAGTTGGGACTAGCGGGCCGTACCGGGGAGCTGTTTTTT.

J is TRBJ1-5 and V is TRBV7-8; maybe TRBD1 (6 bases). Germline lookup yields CDR1 SGHVS and CDR2 FQNEAQ. This CDR3 has 14 residues. Trimming removed 4 bases from V and 4 bases from J, with 11 bases in between. In nucleotides, the CDR3 is TGTGCCAGCAGCTACGGGACAAGAAATCAGCCCCAGCATTTT. Protein: CASSYGTRNQPQHF.

The table lists this clonotype with a few counts. The V call is TRBV18, the J call TRBJ2-7; 10 positions agree with TRBD1. Germline V lookup: CDR1 KGHSH, CDR2 LQKENI. This CDR3 contains 14 residues. V trimming: 6 bases; J trimming: 3 bases; junction bases outside the gene matches: 5. The CDR3 protein is CASSQTGGDYEQYF. Written as DNA, the CDR3 is TGTGCCAGCTCCCAGACAGGGGGCGACTACGAGCAGTACTTC.

This clonotype was counted between two and nine times. V gene TRBV4-3 combines with J gene TRBJ1-2; D is unclear. CDR1 LGHNA and CDR2 YSLEER come from the germline V gene. V was clipped by 0 bases and J by 4 bases, with 18 bases between them. The CDR3 has 17 amino acids. The CDR3 protein is CASSQELPSGSSYGYTF. The CDR3 DNA reads TGCGCCAGCAGCCAAGAGTTACCCTCGGGTAGCTCCTATGGCTACACCTTC.

The gene calls are TRBV6-4 and TRBJ2-3, with 7 bases matching TRBD1. This CDR3 is built from 13 residues. Germline CDR1 reads MRHNA; CDR2 reads SNTAGT. J lost 1 base, V lost 7 bases, and 2 bases had no gene match. CDR3 nucleotides: TGTGCCAGCAAGGGGACAGGCACAGATACGCAGTATTTT. Its translation: CASKGTGTDTQYF.

This clonotype was seen at least ten times. V gene TRBV2 combines with J gene TRBJ2-7; 9 nucleotides line up with TRBD1. CDR1 and CDR2 from the germline V gene are SNHLY and FYNNEI. After removal of 7 bases from V and 2 bases from J, the junction contained 3 bases not matched to a gene. The CDR3 runs to 13 residues. CDR3 protein: CASKTGGPYEQYV. The CDR3 nucleotides read TGTGCCAGCAAGACAGGGGGGCCCTACGAGCAGTACGTC.

The J gene is TRBJ2-5, the V gene TRBV5-1, with D perhaps being TRBD1 or TRBD2 (5 bases each). Germline lookup yields CDR1 SGHRS and CDR2 YFSETQ. Trimming shortened V by 3 bases and J by 7 bases, and 16 bases separated the two germline ends. This CDR3 is built from 14 residues. The CDR3 bases are TGCGCCAGCAGCTCCCGGGACCCAACGGGGACCCAGTACTTC. Translating gives CASSSRDPTGTQYF.

V usage is TRBV10-2 and J usage is TRBJ1-2; D may be TRBD1 (5 bases). CDR1 WSHSY and CDR2 SAAADI come from the germline V gene. The V end lost 7 bases, the J end lost 6 bases, and 12 bases lay between the germline ends. The CDR3 totals 12 residues. The CDR3 loop reads CASTAGYDGYTF. The CDR3 region has the DNA TGCGCCAGCACCGCAGGGTATGATGGCTACACCTTC.